Listed below are T cell receptor beta chains from one sample, sequenced in a study of shared clonotypes between healthy human individuals. The assay was immunoSEQ multiplex PCR, and TCRdb's table has in-frame clones only and misses some. Of about 600,000 clones listed, roughly 79% are singletons. The material sequenced was PBMCs. The receptors derive from a woman in her thirties or forties in good health. Some clones in this sample may be carry-over from other donors' samples. The CDR3 runs from the conserved cysteine through the conserved F or W. D genes are given only for firm matches. Size is omitted from some rows. Given values are once, few, many or a class for expanded clones.

CDR3 protein | CDR3 DNA | D gene | J gene | clone size | V gene
CAWSYLGQGKETQYF | TGTGCCTGGAGTTATCTGGGGCAGGGAAAAGAGACCCAGTACTTC | - | TRBJ2-5 | - | TRBV30
CASSQGRGEWETQYF | TGCGCCAGCAGCCAAGGCAGGGGGGAGTGGGAGACCCAGTACTTC | - | TRBJ2-5 | many | TRBV4-3
CASSTGGDSNQPQHF | TGTGCCAGCAGCACAGGGGGGGATAGCAATCAGCCCCAGCATTTT | TRBD1 | TRBJ1-5 | - | TRBV28
CASSLGQTGNTIYF | TGCGCCAGCAGCTTGGGGCAGACTGGAAACACCATATATTTT | - | TRBJ1-3 | - | TRBV5-1
CASSSQGQEQYF | TGTGCCAGCAGCTCTCAGGGGCAAGAGCAGTACTTC | - | TRBJ2-7 | - | TRBV6-5
CASSEQGPYGYTF | TGTGCCAGCAGTGAACAGGGGCCCTATGGCTACACCTTC | - | TRBJ1-2 | - | TRBV6-1
CASSLRFSYEQYF | TGTGCCAGCAGTTTGCGATTCTCCTACGAGCAGTACTTC | - | TRBJ2-7 | - | TRBV5-6
CASSLAVYRTGASTTEAFF | TGTGCCAGCAGCTTAGCGGTGTATAGGACAGGGGCCTCAACCACTGAAGCTTTCTTT | TRBD1 | TRBJ1-1 | - | TRBV7-9
CASTEQGSNQPQHF | TGTGCCAGCACCGAGCAGGGTAGCAATCAGCCCCAGCATTTT | - | TRBJ1-5 | once | TRBV2
CASSEARGTDTQYF | TGTGCCAGCAGTGAAGCGCGGGGCACAGATACGCAGTATTTT | - | TRBJ2-3 | once | TRBV2
CASSSTFPGQGNYGYTF | TGTGCCAGCAGCTCCACGTTCCCGGGACAGGGAAACTATGGCTACACCTTC | TRBD1 | TRBJ1-2 | - | TRBV13
CASSHSGGSYEQYF | TGCGCCAGCAGCCATTCGGGAGGCTCCTACGAGCAGTACTTC | TRBD2 | TRBJ2-7 | - | TRBV4-1
CASSPGLAGDEQFF | TGTGCCAGCAGTCCGGGACTAGCGGGCGATGAGCAGTTCTTC | TRBD2 | TRBJ2-1 | - | TRBV28
CASSVQGNTEAFF | TGTGCCAGCAGCGTACAGGGAAACACTGAAGCTTTCTTT | - | TRBJ1-1 | - | TRBV2
CASSLRGDDGNTIYF | TGTGCCAGCAGCTTACGGGGGGACGACGGGAACACCATATATTTT | - | TRBJ1-3 | once | TRBV7-2
CASSLYTSGYSNTGELFF | TGTGCCAGCAGTTTATACACTAGCGGGTATTCGAACACCGGGGAGCTGTTTTTT | TRBD2 | TRBJ2-2 | - | TRBV28
CSAGGGVWTEAFF | TGCAGCGCTGGAGGGGGGGTTTGGACTGAAGCTTTCTTT | - | TRBJ1-1 | - | TRBV29-1
CASSPFGGTSGEQYF | TGTGCCAGCAGCCCCTTTGGCGGGACTAGCGGCGAGCAGTACTTC | TRBD2 | TRBJ2-7 | - | TRBV6-6
CASSLGNTGELFF | TGTGCCAGCAGTTTAGGAAACACCGGGGAGCTGTTTTTT | - | TRBJ2-2 | - | TRBV28
CAGGLARNTQYF | TGTGCCGGAGGACTAGCTAGAAATACGCAGTATTTT | TRBD2 | TRBJ2-3 | - | TRBV2
CASSLLQGPGQETQYF | TGTGCCAGCAGCTTACTGCAGGGGCCGGGGCAAGAGACCCAGTACTTC | - | TRBJ2-5 | - | TRBV7-2
CASTPVETQYF | TGTGCCAGCACCCCCGTAGAGACCCAGTACTTC | - | TRBJ2-5 | - | TRBV27
CASSLAWGAKNIQYF | TGTGCCAGCAGTTTGGCCTGGGGGGCCAAAAACATTCAGTACTTC | - | TRBJ2-4 | - | TRBV28
CASSLAPVYEQYF | TGTGCCAGCAGCTTAGCCCCCGTCTACGAGCAGTACTTC | - | TRBJ2-7 | - | TRBV7-2
CASSLVGGSYEQYF | TGTGCCAGCAGCCTGGTGGGAGGGTCCTACGAGCAGTACTTC | TRBD2 | TRBJ2-7 | - | TRBV7-8
CASGDDSYNEQFF | TGTGCTAGTGGTGACGACAGCTACAATGAGCAGTTCTTC | - | TRBJ2-1 | few | TRBV12-5
CASSLGVGGGQPQHF | TGCGCCAGCAGCTTGGGGGTAGGGGGCGGTCAGCCCCAGCATTTT | TRBD1 | TRBJ1-5 | - | TRBV5-1
CSVDSPYRTLTEAFF | TGCAGCGTTGATTCTCCCTACCGGACCCTCACTGAAGCTTTCTTT | - | TRBJ1-1 | - | TRBV29-1
CAIRVSLSGNTIYF | TGTGCCATCAGGGTCAGCCTCTCTGGAAACACCATATATTTT | - | TRBJ1-3 | - | TRBV10-3
CATSRERGQGGQETQYF | TGTGCCACCAGCAGAGAACGCGGACAGGGGGGACAAGAGACCCAGTACTTC | TRBD1 | TRBJ2-5 | - | TRBV15
CASSWGLAGNTGELFF | TGTGCCAGCAGCTGGGGACTAGCGGGGAACACCGGGGAGCTGTTTTTT | TRBD2 | TRBJ2-2 | - | TRBV5-4
CASSPGGGETQYF | TGTGCCAGCAGCCCGGGAGGAGGGGAGACCCAGTACTTC | TRBD2 | TRBJ2-5 | - | TRBV7-2
CASSQARAGTSGYQETQYF | TGCGCCAGCAGCCAAGCGAGGGCCGGGACTAGCGGGTACCAAGAGACCCAGTACTTC | TRBD2 | TRBJ2-5 | - | TRBV4-1
CASSPLVGSYEQYF | TGTGCCAGCTCACCTCTTGTGGGCTCCTACGAGCAGTACTTC | - | TRBJ2-7 | - | TRBV18
CAISELDFSVANVLTF | TGTGCCATCAGTGAATTGGACTTCTCTGTGGCCAACGTCCTGACTTTC | - | TRBJ2-6 | - | TRBV6-1
CASSSGSGSGYNEQFF | TGTGCCAGCAGCTCCGGCAGCGGGAGTGGTTACAATGAGCAGTTCTTC | TRBD2 | TRBJ2-1 | - | TRBV7-3
CASSLRLAEGNEQFF | TGTGCCAGCAGCTTGAGACTAGCGGAGGGGAATGAGCAGTTCTTC | TRBD2 | TRBJ2-1 | - | TRBV5-8
CASSLGQGNYGYTF | TGCGCCAGCAGCTTGGGACAGGGGAACTATGGCTACACCTTC | TRBD1 | TRBJ1-2 | - | TRBV5-1
CASSLSADYGYTF | TGTGCCAGCAGTTTATCAGCAGACTATGGCTACACCTTC | - | TRBJ1-2 | - | TRBV27
CASSYQSGPGETQYF | TGTGCCAGCAGCTACCAAAGCGGACCGGGAGAGACCCAGTACTTC | - | TRBJ2-5 | - | TRBV7-3
CATSRDRGSYEQYF | TGTGCCACCAGCAGAGATCGGGGATCCTACGAGCAGTACTTC | - | TRBJ2-7 | - | TRBV15
CASSPGTGISYTF | TGTGCCAGCAGTCCTGGGACAGGGATTAGCTACACCTTC | TRBD1 | TRBJ1-2 | few | TRBV28
CASSPWGPRDGYTF | TGTGCCAGCAGTCCGTGGGGGCCGCGGGACGGCTACACCTTC | - | TRBJ1-2 | - | TRBV28
CASSGVVERGYTF | TGTGCCAGCAGCGGGGTGGTGGAACGGGGCTACACCTTC | - | TRBJ1-2 | once | TRBV5-4
CASSEQGTGANEQYF | TGCGCCAGCAGTGAGCAGGGTACAGGGGCGAACGAGCAGTACTTC | TRBD1 | TRBJ2-7 | - | TRBV10-1
CAWSVLALPPDTQYF | TGTGCCTGGAGTGTCCTAGCGCTCCCTCCTGATACGCAGTATTTT | - | TRBJ2-3 | - | TRBV30
CASSQVAGVNYEQYF | TGCGCCAGCAGCCAAGTTGCGGGAGTAAACTACGAGCAGTACTTC | TRBD2 | TRBJ2-7 | - | TRBV4-1
CASSQDRAFGETQYF | TGCGCCAGCAGCCAAGATAGGGCGTTCGGAGAGACCCAGTACTTC | - | TRBJ2-5 | - | TRBV4-1
CASSLGLGSDTQYF | TGTGCCAGCAGTCTTGGACTAGGGTCAGATACGCAGTATTTT | TRBD2 | TRBJ2-3 | - | TRBV14
CATSRDLGGFSEKLFF | TGTGCCACCAGCAGAGATCTTGGCGGTTTCAGCGAAAAACTGTTTTTT | - | TRBJ1-4 | - | TRBV15
CASSFMIGGGEETQYF | TGCGCCAGCAGCTTTATGATCGGCGGGGGGGAAGAGACCCAGTACTTC | TRBD2 | TRBJ2-5 | many | TRBV5-1